This T cell receptor (beta chain) was sequenced in a study of cytomegalovirus exposure and HLA in healthy donors. PCR was performed using 60 Vbeta and 13 Jbeta primers. Repertoires were generated with immunoSEQ multiplex PCR, while TCRdb's copy carries only in-frame clones and drops some. The data show around 170,000 clones, with over 70% seen just once and 1.5% held by the top ten. This TCR came from a woman under 30 in good health and CMV-seronegative. Sequenced input: PBMCs.

CDR3 loop: CSRGVTGELFF. The CDR3 nucleotides read TGTTCCCGCGGGGTGACCGGGGAGCTGTTTTTT. The chain recombines TRBV7-9 with TRBJ2-2; possible D gene TRBD2, 6 bases. The CDR3 has 11 amino acids. From germline, CDR1 is SEHNR and CDR2 FQNEAQ (reference sequence).